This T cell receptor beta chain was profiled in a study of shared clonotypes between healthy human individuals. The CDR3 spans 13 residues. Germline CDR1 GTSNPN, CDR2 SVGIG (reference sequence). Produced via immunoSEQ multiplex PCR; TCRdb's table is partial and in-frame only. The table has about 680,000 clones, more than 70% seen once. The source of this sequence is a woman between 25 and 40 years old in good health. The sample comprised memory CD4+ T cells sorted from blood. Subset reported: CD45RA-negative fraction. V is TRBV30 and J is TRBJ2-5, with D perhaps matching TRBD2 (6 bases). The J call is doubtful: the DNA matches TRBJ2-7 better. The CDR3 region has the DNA TGTGCCTGGAGATCGGGACTGGGCTACGAGCAGTACTTC. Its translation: CAWRSGLGYEQYF.